This T cell receptor beta chain was observed in a study of T cell repertoires in cytomegalovirus infection. Study context: Shared public TCR beta signatures pointed to both CMV infection and a matching HLA type.

This clonotype was seen more than once but under ten times. Antigen specificity is unknown. Study-wide results and caveats: Carriage of CMV together with the relevant HLA was identifiable through cumulative public TCR beta family frequency.

CDR3 length: 15 amino acids. V lost 6 bases, J lost 1 base, and 5 bases stayed unmatched. TCRdb passed the reads through MiXCR, listing each CDR3 protein once. Of 250,000 to 300,000 distinct CDR3 sequences in the sample, about a sixth were seen once. The clonotype originates from a human donor in good health (CMV status not recorded). Some clones in this sample may be carry-over from other donors' samples. The source material was CD8+ T cells from PBMCs. The chain carries TRBV12-3 or TRBV12-4 and TRBJ2-3, with 9 bases fitting TRBD2. The CDR3 protein is CASSNERGGTDTQYF. The CDR3 DNA reads TGTGCCAGCAGCAACGAGCGGGGGGGCACAGATACGCAGTATTTT.